This is a list of T cell receptor beta chains from one sample in a study of T cells in Graves' hyperthyroidism and ophthalmopathy. TCRdb itself ran the multiplex PCR reads through MiXCR, one entry per CDR3 protein. The sample lists hundreds of thousands of distinct CDR3 sequences; 20% were seen once. The sample consisted of blood. The receptor set was obtained from a man aged 30 to 39 with Graves' ophthalmopathy. Each CDR3 is given without its conserved first and last residue. D genes are given only for firm matches.

j_gene | d_gene | v_gene | CDR3aa
TRBJ2-3 | TRBD2 | TRBV7-8 | ASRGLAGGWGTDTQY
TRBJ2-2 | NA | TRBV7-2 | ASSLAIGTGELF
TRBJ2-2 | NA | TRBV2 | ASSAEQLRGGELF
TRBJ2-5 | NA | TRBV11-3 | ASSLDGGAEETQY
TRBJ2-1 | TRBD1 | TRBV6-1 | ASSEGRIRDRGVNEQF
TRBJ2-2 | NA | TRBV25-1 | ASRGSGNTGELF
TRBJ1-3 | TRBD1 | TRBV18 | ASSTGTGSGNTIY
TRBJ2-7 | TRBD2 | TRBV11-2 | ASSISGQGASGRVYEQY
TRBJ2-3 | TRBD2 | TRBV5-1 | ASSLPRGGPNPTDTQY
TRBJ2-5 | TRBD2 | TRBV20-1 | SARDLETSLRLETQY
TRBJ2-1 | NA | TRBV4-1 | ASSHREGVDNEQF
TRBJ2-5 | TRBD2 | TRBV14 | ASSQERGFRVTQY
TRBJ2-3 | NA | TRBV30 | AWSLQDTQY
TRBJ1-2 | NA | TRBV5-4 | ASSRTDTLFLYGYT
TRBJ1-1 | TRBD1 | TRBV5-6 | ASSLHRGKNTEAF
TRBJ2-3 | NA | TRBV13 | ASSLGADSTDTQY
TRBJ2-3 | TRBD2 | TRBV11-2 | ASTGAGLAADTQY
TRBJ2-2 | NA | TRBV7-9 | ASSLIRGGSGELF
TRBJ2-4 | NA | TRBV29-1 | SVEWGADIQY
TRBJ1-1 | NA | TRBV6-1 | ASSRQRDTEAF
TRBJ2-3 | NA | TRBV30 | AWRTPHTDTQY
TRBJ2-7 | NA | TRBV5-1 | ASSLMTDSSYEQY
TRBJ2-5 | NA | TRBV7-9 | ASSLGADQETQY
TRBJ2-1 | NA | TRBV7-9 | ASSYNPLSGVLQNEQF
TRBJ2-1 | NA | TRBV5-6 | ASSLGEGSYNEQF
TRBJ2-3 | TRBD1 | TRBV20-1 | SASWDRLDTQY
TRBJ2-5 | NA | TRBV11-2 | ASSSIQETQY
TRBJ2-4 | NA | TRBV28 | ASDPGTLAKNIQY
TRBJ2-1 | NA | TRBV12-3/TRBV12-4 | ASSLPGKEGEQF
TRBJ1-2 | NA | TRBV28 | ASNTGGSNYGYT
TRBJ2-5 | NA | TRBV6-2/TRBV6-3 | ASSYMEGETQY
TRBJ2-3 | NA | TRBV4-2 | ASSQDYTGATDTQY
TRBJ1-6 | NA | TRBV20-1 | SARRGPSFDSPLH
TRBJ1-2 | NA | TRBV20-1 | SAVGGGDSPYGYT
TRBJ1-1 | NA | TRBV19 | ASNSRTLNTEAF
TRBJ2-4 | NA | TRBV19 | ASSRQAEAKNIQY
TRBJ2-6 | TRBD1 | TRBV6-2/TRBV6-3 | ATRDRESGANVLT
TRBJ2-1 | TRBD2 | TRBV7-6 | ASSLSSSGSLREQF
TRBJ1-5 | TRBD1 | TRBV28 | ASSLTQGAPGQPQH
TRBJ2-3 | NA | TRBV7-3 | ASSSHPRDSGTADTQY
TRBJ1-6 | NA | TRBV9 | ASSQGHRRTNSPLH
TRBJ1-5 | NA | TRBV7-9 | ASSLERSAEPQH
TRBJ2-3 | TRBD2 | TRBV2 | ASSEAPSGRAIDTQY
TRBJ2-2 | NA | TRBV28 | ATENTGELF
TRBJ1-3 | NA | TRBV28 | ASSTPGQFSGNTIY
TRBJ2-1 | TRBD2 | TRBV12-3/TRBV12-4 | ASSFETSGINEQF
TRBJ1-4 | NA | TRBV28 | ASRPPGDNEKLF
TRBJ1-3 | NA | TRBV14 | ASSQGIRGRDGNTIY
TRBJ2-3 | NA | TRBV27 | ASSPGGLADTDTQY
TRBJ1-2 | NA | TRBV7-8 | ASSLGGSANYGYT
TRBJ2-7 | NA | TRBV13 | ASSFRERIEQY
TRBJ2-1 | NA | TRBV6-1 | ASINRWTSYNEQF
TRBJ1-1 | NA | TRBV20-1 | SVATEAF
TRBJ2-3 | TRBD2 | TRBV6-5 | ASSYAGDTDTQY
TRBJ2-7 | NA | TRBV19 | ASSMKSTYEQY
TRBJ2-7 | NA | TRBV30 | AWSGKQASSREQY
TRBJ2-7 | NA | TRBV6-2/TRBV6-3 | ASMGPGEQY
TRBJ2-1 | TRBD2 | TRBV25-1 | ASSERGRQGSLAGGYEQF
TRBJ2-4 | NA | TRBV5-5 | ASSLVGLLDLAKNIQY
TRBJ1-1 | TRBD1 | TRBV6-2/TRBV6-3 | ASRTTDRGGRAF